This T cell receptor (beta chain) was sequenced during a study of cytotoxic CD8 clonotypes in ibrutinib-treated CLL. Study overall: There were, on average, approximately 260,000 productive templates and tens of thousands of productive rearrangements per sample.

This clone showed up just a few times. The CDR3 runs 15 residues. Germline V gives CDR1 GTSNPN, CDR2 SVGIG (reference sequence). V lost 3 bases, J lost 1 base, and 13 bases lay in between. Using immunoSEQ multiplex PCR, the repertoire was profiled, and TCRdb retains in-frame clones only, with some absent. There are roughly 130,000 clones in the sample; 85% to 95% occur only once, and about a tenth lies in the top ten. The chain couples TRBV30 to TRBJ1-3, with a possible D match to TRBD1 (5 bases). The material sequenced was PBMCs, taken after 12 months of ibrutinib treatment. The origin of this receptor is a human donor with chronic lymphocytic leukemia. The DNA of the CDR3 is TGTGCCTGGAGGGAGGGGAAGGGGTCTGGAAACACCATATATTTT. It codes for CAWREGKGSGNTIYF.